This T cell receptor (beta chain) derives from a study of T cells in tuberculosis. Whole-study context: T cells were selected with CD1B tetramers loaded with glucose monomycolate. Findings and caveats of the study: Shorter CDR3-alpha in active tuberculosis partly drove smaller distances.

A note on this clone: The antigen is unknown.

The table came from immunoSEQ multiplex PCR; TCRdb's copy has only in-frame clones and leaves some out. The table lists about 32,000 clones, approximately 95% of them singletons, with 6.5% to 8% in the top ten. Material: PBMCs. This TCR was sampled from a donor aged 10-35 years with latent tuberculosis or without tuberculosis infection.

The CDR3: CASSHQTGVEAFF. DNA of the CDR3: TGTGCCAGCAGCCACCAGACAGGGGTTGAAGCTTTCTTT. V gene TRBV4-2 combines with J gene TRBJ1-1; 8 nucleotides align to TRBD1. V lost 3 bases, J lost 7 bases, and 4 bases stayed unmatched. Germline CDR1 is LGHNA and CDR2 is YNFKEQ. There are 13 residues in the CDR3.